This T cell receptor beta chain stems from a study of T cells in Graves' hyperthyroidism and ophthalmopathy. Whole-study findings and limits: The model made its ophthalmopathy prediction, and onset followed a median approximately 7 months later.

Concerning this clonotype: Its specificity is unknown.

The CDR3 runs to 12 residues. Trimming took off 3 bases at V and 2 bases at J, with 7 bases between the two ends. CDR1 is SQVTM, CDR2 ANQGSEA, per germline. TCR beta CDR3 regions were amplified from RNA. An initial round of RT-PCR targeting the TCR CDR3 relied on the HTBI primer set. TCRdb ran MiXCR on the multiplex PCR reads and lists one entry per CDR3 protein. Among hundreds of thousands of distinct CDR3 sequences listed, less than 25% were seen once. Source material: blood. The chain employs TRBV29-1 and TRBJ1-2; D is ambiguous. This clonotype originated in a woman in her twenties or thirties with Graves' ophthalmopathy. CDR3 region: CSVDIENYGYTF. CDR3 DNA sequence: TGCAGCGTTGACATCGAAAACTATGGCTACACCTTC.